The clone carrying this T cell receptor beta chain has a handful of counts. Its antigen is still unknown. Primed by a sample-barcoded 5' primer and a J-beta primer mix, a second PCR proceeded for 7 to 11 cycles. TCRdb reprocessed the 5' RACE reads via MiXCR and lists one record per CDR3 protein. The sample holds some 920,000 distinct CDR3 sequences, 51% seen once. The data were taken from a study of blood T cells in healthy people across ages. The study, taken as a whole, reports: Observed TCR beta diversity per million T cells went down as age went up. This fall followed a roughly linear course with age.

Specimen: blood. The TCR comes from a woman aged 60-70 years in good health.

The CDR3 spells CASSSAGTGEGVQYF. In DNA, the CDR3 is TGTGCCAGCAGTTCCGCTGGGACAGGGGAAGGGGTGCAGTACTTC. The chain recombines TRBV12-3 or TRBV12-4 with TRBJ2-5; 10 nucleotides line up with TRBD1. The CDR3 is made up of 15 amino acids. V trimming: 4 bases; J trimming: 11 bases; junction bases outside the gene matches: 13.